A single sample is the source of the 19 T cell receptor beta chains below, sequenced in a study of sequential checkpoint blockade in melanoma. The treatment denotes: randomized to nivolumab then ipilimumab (arm A) or the reverse (arm B). Only in-frame clones appear in the TCRdb table, and some are missing; sequencing was by immunoSEQ multiplex PCR. The sample holds some 6,000 clones; 21% are singletons and the top ten take more than 7%. Here the sequenced sample was tumor tissue (inferred from file names), taken from a patient given nivolumab and ipilimumab in sequence. The origin of the receptors is a human donor with melanoma.

This clone was recorded a few times. The chain has TRBV15 and TRBJ2-1, with TRBD2 identical over 11 bases. Germline CDR1 and CDR2: LNHNV and YYDKDF (reference sequence). V was clipped by 3 bases and J by 9 bases; unmatched bases: 16. This CDR3 spans 18 amino acids. CDR3 bases: TGTGCCACCAGCAGGGATGATTCGACTAGCGGGGCGGCAGGTGAGCAGTTCTTC. Its translation: CATSRDDSTSGAAGEQFF.

This clone appeared a few times. The rearrangement uses TRBV11-3 and TRBJ2-7; D is possibly TRBD2 (6 bases). Trimming left V 2 bases short and J 2 bases short, with 16 bases between. The CDR3 extends over 16 amino acids. The germline V gene has CDR1 SGHNT and CDR2 YENEEA. CDR3 amino acids: CASSLSAYSGPYEQYF. In DNA form, the CDR3 reads TGTGCCAGCAGCTTAAGTGCGTATAGCGGTCCCTACGAGCAGTACTTC.

There are a few counts of this clone. The chain combines TRBV5-1 with TRBJ2-1; weak D call: TRBD1 (6 bases). Trimming left V 3 bases short and J 3 bases short, with 13 bases between. The CDR3 is 15 residues long. Germline V lookup: CDR1 SGHRS, CDR2 YFSETQ. CDR3 DNA: TGCGCCAGCAGCTCCACAGGGTTGGGCTACAATGAGCAGTTCTTC. This encodes CASSSTGLGYNEQFF. The full variable domain, its missing parts supplied by reference TRBV5-1 and TRBJ2-1, is KAGVTQTPRYLIKTRGQQVTLSCSPISGHRSVSWYQQTPGQGLQFLFEYFSETQRNKGNFPGRFSGRQFSNSRSEMNVSTLELGDSALYLCASSSTGLGYNEQFFGPGTRLTVL.

The genes are TRBV11-3 and TRBJ1-1, with a weak D call TRBD1 (5 bases). V shed 5 bases and J shed 0 bases, with 16 bases lying between them. The length of the CDR3 is 16 residues. In germline, CDR1 is SGHNT, CDR2 YENEEA. CDR3: CASSLGAGLMNTEAFF. CDR3 bases: TGTGCCAGCAGCCTAGGGGCAGGGCTCATGAACACTGAAGCTTTCTTT.

For this clone: The sample contains more than one DNA sequence encoding this CDR3. Here the CDR3 DNA reads TGTGCTAGTGGGTCCCGACTAGCGGGACCCTACAATGAGCAGTTCTTC. Its protein is CASGSRLAGPYNEQFF. V usage is TRBV12-5 and J usage is TRBJ2-1, with 11 bases matching TRBD2. The CDR3 has 16 residues. Germline values: CDR1 LGHNT, CDR2 FRNRAP. V lost 6 bases, J lost 2 bases, and 6 bases stayed unmatched.

This clone was seen a few times. The V call is TRBV6-8, the J call TRBJ1-1; D gene unclear. The CDR3 totals 14 residues. Germline values: CDR1 MNHGY, CDR2 SAAAGT. The V end lost 6 bases, the J end lost 6 bases, and 17 bases lay between the germline ends. CDR3 sequence: CASSSRAPHPEAFF. The CDR3 DNA reads TGTGCCAGCAGCTCAAGGGCCCCCCACCCTGAAGCTTTCTTT.

The chain couples TRBV6-8 to TRBJ1-1; 10 bases are a match to TRBD1. Trimming at V came to 10 bases and at J to 1 base, leaving 6 bases not matched to a gene. CDR3 length: 14 amino acids. Germline CDR1 is MNHGY and CDR2 is SAAAGT. In DNA, the CDR3 is TGTGCCATCCGGGACAGGGGAGGGAACACTGAAGCTTTCTTT. As protein: CAIRDRGGNTEAFF.

The J gene is TRBJ2-7, the V gene TRBV28, with TRBD2 matching 8 bases. The CDR3 length is 16 residues. The J segment lost 4 bases and the V segment lost 2 bases, leaving 10 bases of the junction unmatched. Germline assignment: CDR1 MDHEN and CDR2 SYDVKM. The DNA of the CDR3 is TGTGCCAGCAGTTTACGTCGGAGCGGGAGACTTTACGAGCAGTACTTC. It specifies CASSLRRSGRLYEQYF.

This clone is medium-sized. The chain couples TRBV6-8 to TRBJ1-2; 11 bases match TRBD1. This CDR3 is built from 13 residues. The V and J ends lost 8 bases and 2 bases, in that order; junction bases with no gene match: 1. CDR1 and CDR2 (germline): MNHGY, SAAAGT. The CDR3 DNA reads TGTGCCAGCGGGGACAGGGGGAACTATGGCTACACCTTC. Amino acids: CASGDRGNYGYTF.

This clone was picked up a small number of times. The chain's CDR3 is CASSLDLSNQPQHF. The CDR3 DNA follows: TGTGCCAGCAGCTTAGATTTGAGCAATCAGCCCCAGCATTTT. The gene calls are TRBV11-3 and TRBJ1-5; D call uncertain. The CDR3 covers 14 residues. Germline CDR1 is SGHNT and CDR2 is YENEEA. Trimming pared 0 bases from V and 1 base from J, leaving 4 bases between.

This clone was detected a few times. V and J are TRBV11-3 and TRBJ2-7; 7 bases are shared with TRBD1. The CDR3 contains 15 residues. Trimming at V came to 3 bases and at J to 5 bases, leaving 10 bases not matched to a gene. Germline V CDR1 and CDR2: SGHNT, YENEEA. The CDR3 is CASSLVQGRVNEQYF. In nucleotides, the CDR3 is TGTGCCAGCAGCTTGGTACAGGGGAGAGTCAACGAGCAGTACTTC.

This clone was counted between two and nine times. The rearrangement links TRBV10-3 to TRBJ2-5; TRBD2 matches at 9 bases. The ends lost 0 bases at V and 3 bases at J; junction bases unmatched: 2. Looked up from germline, CDR1 is ENHRY and CDR2 is SYGVKD. CDR3 size: 15 residues. CDR3 protein: CAISESAGGEETQYF. The CDR3 DNA reads as TGTGCCATCAGTGAGTCGGCGGGAGGGGAAGAGACCCAGTACTTC.

The chain employs TRBV7-6 and TRBJ2-1; 9 bases map to TRBD2. Germline lookup yields CDR1 SGHVS and CDR2 FNYEAQ. The CDR3 covers 17 residues. V trimming: 6 bases; J trimming: 0 bases; junction bases outside the gene matches: 9. CDR3 coding DNA: TGTGCCAGCAGTCCCGGGACTAGCAGGAGCTCCTACAATGAGCAGTTCTTC. Its translation is CASSPGTSRSSYNEQFF.

The chain is built from TRBV5-1 and TRBJ1-2; the match to TRBD1 covers 10 bases. The CDR3 spans 15 residues. J lost 4 bases, V lost 0 bases, and 3 bases had no gene match. Per germline, CDR1 SGHRS and CDR2 YFSETQ. This chain's CDR3 is CASSLGGQGVYGYTF. CDR3 nucleotides: TGCGCCAGCAGCTTGGGAGGACAGGGGGTCTATGGCTACACCTTC.

V usage is TRBV6-8 and J usage is TRBJ2-7; TRBD1 or TRBD2 may be the D gene (6 bases each). Trimming took 5 bases from V and 2 from J, leaving 16 bases between them. Germline V lookup: CDR1 MNHGY, CDR2 SAAAGT. CDR3 length: 15 residues. The CDR3 loop reads CASSTLPGAPYEQYF. The CDR3 DNA sequence: TGTGCCAGCAGTACCCTGCCGGGGGCCCCCTACGAGCAGTACTTC.

This clone was counted between two and nine times. The chain is built from TRBV11-3 and TRBJ2-2; 8 nucleotides match TRBD2. CDR1 SGHNT and CDR2 YENEEA come from the germline V gene. J lost 4 bases, V lost 3 bases, and 7 bases had no gene match. CDR3 length: 16 residues. CDR3 in amino acids: CASSFQAGGSTGELFF. In nucleotides, the CDR3 is TGTGCCAGCAGCTTTCAGGCGGGAGGCAGCACCGGGGAGCTGTTTTTT.

The rearrangement links TRBV9 to TRBJ1-1, with D possibly being TRBD1 (6 bases). Per the germline V gene, CDR1 is SGDLS and CDR2 is YYNGEE. The CDR3 runs to 13 residues. Trimming stripped 6 bases from V and 3 bases from J, with 12 bases between. The CDR3 DNA is TGTGCCAGCACCCCGGACAGATACACTGAAGCTTTCTTT. Translated: CASTPDRYTEAFF.

The CDR3 here is CSVGKMGTEAFF. CDR3 DNA: TGCAGCGTTGGAAAGATGGGCACTGAAGCTTTCTTT. This chain joins TRBV29-1 and TRBJ1-1; D remains ambiguous. The germline V and J ends were trimmed by 4 bases and 4 bases, with 10 bases remaining between them. From germline, CDR1 is SQVTM and CDR2 ANQGSEA. The CDR3 consists of 12 residues.

The chain combines TRBV28 with TRBJ2-3; 12 bases fit TRBD2. Germline values: CDR1 MDHEN, CDR2 SYDVKM. V lost 4 bases, J lost 4 bases, and 6 bases stayed unmatched. The CDR3 contains 16 residues. For the CDR3, the DNA is TGTGCCAGCAGTTCTCGGACTAGCGGGAACTCAGATACGCAGTATTTT. As protein: CASSSRTSGNSDTQYF.